This T cell receptor beta chain was sequenced during a study of cytomegalovirus exposure and HLA in healthy donors. Broader study findings: The productive fraction for most TCR beta V segments was about 87% or about 30% in an earlier analysis. In vitro assays verified that three CMV-associated chains recognized CMV antigens specifically.

A remark on this clone: Its target is not known.

The V and J ends lost 3 bases and 5 bases, in that order; junction bases with no gene match: 5. Germline V gene data show CDR1 as LNHDA and CDR2 as SQIVND (reference sequence). The CDR3 spans 14 residues. The PCR was carried out with 60 Vbeta primers and 13 Jbeta primers. The table came from immunoSEQ multiplex PCR; TCRdb's copy has only in-frame clones and leaves some out. The sample gives roughly 100,000 clones, nearly 80% of which show up once; 5.8% is in the top ten. The TCR was taken from a man aged 55 to 70 in good health and CMV-seropositive. Sequencing was carried out using PBMCs. The V and J genes are TRBV19 and TRBJ2-5, with 8 bases matching TRBD1. CDR3 DNA sequence: TGTGCCAGTAGTATGCAGGGGGCGGTCGAGACCCAGTACTTC. This encodes CASSMQGAVETQYF.